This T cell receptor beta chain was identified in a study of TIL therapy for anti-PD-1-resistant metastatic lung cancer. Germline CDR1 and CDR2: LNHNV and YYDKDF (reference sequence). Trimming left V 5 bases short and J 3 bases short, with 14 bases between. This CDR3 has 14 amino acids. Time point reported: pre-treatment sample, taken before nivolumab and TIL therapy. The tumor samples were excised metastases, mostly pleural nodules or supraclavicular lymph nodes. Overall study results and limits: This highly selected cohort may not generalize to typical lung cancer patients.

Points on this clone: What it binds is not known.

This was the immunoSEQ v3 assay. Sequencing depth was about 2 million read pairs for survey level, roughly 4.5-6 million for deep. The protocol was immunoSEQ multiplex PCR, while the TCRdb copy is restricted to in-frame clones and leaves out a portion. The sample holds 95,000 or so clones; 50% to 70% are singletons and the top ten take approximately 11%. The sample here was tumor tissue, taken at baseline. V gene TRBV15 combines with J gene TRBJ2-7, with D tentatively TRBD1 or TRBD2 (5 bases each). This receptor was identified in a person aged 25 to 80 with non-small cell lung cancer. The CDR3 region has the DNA TGTGCCACCAGCGGGACCGGAGCTTACTACGAGCAGTACTTC. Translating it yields CATSGTGAYYEQYF.